This paragraph reports one T cell receptor beta chain. The data belong to a study of blood T cell repertoires in COVID-19. Study context: Nucleic acid was either cDNA or gDNA, and it came from T cells, B-cell-depleted T cells, or PBMCs.

Data came from immunoSEQ multiplex PCR; TCRdb stores just in-frame clones and leaves some out. This table holds over 30,000 clones, approximately 71% found once. Germline CDR1 reads SGHNT; CDR2 reads YYREEE (reference sequence). The CDR3 runs 16 residues. V lost 6 bases and J 7 bases, leaving 22 bases between the germline ends. The chain carries TRBV5-4 and TRBJ2-2; a possible D gene is TRBD1 (9 bases). The origin of this receptor is an elderly man with active or convalescent COVID-19. The sample comprised peripheral blood. CDR3 loop: CASTTGGTGIDGELFF. CDR3 in DNA: TGTGCCAGCACCACGGGGGGGACAGGGATTGACGGGGAGCTGTTTTTT.